The rows below give T cell receptor beta chains drawn from one sample of a study of T cell repertoires in cytomegalovirus infection. TCRdb fed the reads into MiXCR, producing one record per CDR3 protein. The data contain about 260,000 distinct CDR3 sequences, approximately 13% of them singletons. The sample comprised PBMCs. Receptors were obtained from a human donor in good health (CMV status not recorded). Some clones in this sample may be carry-over from other donors' samples. The CDR3 runs from the conserved cysteine through the conserved F or W. The D gene is left open where the match is weak. Clone size is not always given. Where it is, it says once, few, many or a class for expanded clones.

size,D,V,J,CDR3,DNA
many,-,TRBV29-1,TRBJ2-2,CSVARVTANTGELFF,TGCAGCGTTGCTCGCGTGACAGCGAACACCGGGGAGCTGTTTTTT
-,-,TRBV7-8,TRBJ2-7,CASSLEPPAGLYEQYF,TGTGCCAGCAGCTTAGAGCCACCCGCGGGGCTCTACGAGCAGTACTTC
many,TRBD2,TRBV7-2,TRBJ2-1,CASSSPISGTSGRYSYNEQFF,TGTGCCAGCAGCTCCCCTATCTCTGGGACTAGCGGGCGGTATTCCTACAATGAGCAGTTCTTC
few,-,TRBV29-1,TRBJ2-1,CSAPSRGTYNEQFF,TGCAGCGCCCCCTCGAGGGGCACCTACAATGAGCAGTTCTTC
-,-,TRBV29-1,TRBJ2-1,CAGTLPYNEQFF,TGCGCTGGGACCCTGCCCTACAATGAGCAGTTCTTC
few,-,TRBV11-1,TRBJ2-5,CASSRGLEPAKETQYF,TGTGCCAGCAGCCGGGGGTTGGAACCTGCTAAAGAGACCCAGTACTTC
many,-,TRBV14,TRBJ1-3,CASSQAGGNTIYF,TGTGCCAGCAGCCAAGCGGGAGGAAACACCATATATTTT
-,TRBD1,TRBV2,TRBJ1-5,CASSWTGTGQPQHF,TGTGCCAGCAGCTGGACAGGGACGGGGCAGCCCCAGCATTTT
many,TRBD2,TRBV7-2,TRBJ2-3,CASSLALAGPTDTQYF,TGTGCCAGCAGCTTAGCCCTAGCGGGACCCACAGATACGCAGTATTTT
many,-,TRBV6-2/TRBV6-3,TRBJ1-5,CASTTRENGNQPQHF,TGTGCCAGCACCACGAGGGAAAATGGCAATCAGCCCCAGCATTTT
many,-,TRBV7-9,TRBJ2-4,CASSGRDIQYF,TGTGCCAGCAGCGGCAGGGACATTCAGTACTTC
few,TRBD1,TRBV29-1,TRBJ1-5,CSVGGDRPSNQPQHF,TGCAGCGTTGGGGGGGACAGGCCTAGCAATCAGCCCCAGCATTTT
many,TRBD2,TRBV12-3/TRBV12-4,TRBJ2-5,CASRVAGPGETQYF,TGTGCCAGCAGGGTAGCGGGGCCGGGGGAGACCCAGTACTTC
once,-,TRBV5-4,TRBJ2-4,CASRISGSQDIQYF,TGTGCCAGCAGAATCTCAGGGAGTCAGGACATTCAGTACTTC
-,-,TRBV5-1,TRBJ2-7,CASSSGTYPYEQYF,TGCGCCAGCAGCTCTGGGACCTACCCCTACGAGCAGTACTTC
many,TRBD1,TRBV11-2,TRBJ1-2,CASSIRTGEGYGYTF,TGTGCCAGCAGCATTAGGACAGGGGAGGGATATGGCTACACCTTC
-,-,TRBV11-2,TRBJ2-3,CASSFADAGAEPTDTQYF,TGTGCCAGCAGCTTCGCCGACGCGGGGGCCGAACCCACAGATACGCAGTATTTT
many,-,TRBV20-1,TRBJ1-1,CSARSPTEAFF,TGCAGTGCTAGATCCCCGACTGAAGCTTTCTTT
many,-,TRBV10-3,TRBJ1-3,CAISESAARNTIYF,TGTGCCATCAGTGAATCGGCAGCGAGAAACACCATATATTTT
many,-,TRBV7-6,TRBJ2-4,CASSLGSGLAKNIQYF,TGTGCCAGCAGCTTGGGTAGCGGCCTAGCCAAAAACATTCAGTACTTC
-,TRBD1,TRBV27,TRBJ1-1,CASSIYGQGMGNTEAFF,TGTGCCAGCAGTATTTACGGACAGGGGATGGGGAACACTGAAGCTTTCTTT
-,TRBD2,TRBV4-1,TRBJ2-1,CASSHRREAGVGNEQFF,TGCGCCAGCAGCCACCGAAGGGAAGCGGGAGTAGGCAATGAGCAGTTCTTC
many,-,TRBV7-2,TRBJ1-1,CASSLDLAGRGNTEAFF,TGTGCCAGCAGCTTAGACCTGGCAGGAAGGGGGAACACTGAAGCTTTCTTT
many,-,TRBV6-1,TRBJ1-1,CASITPGQNLAFF,TGTGCCAGCATTACCCCGGGACAAAATTTGGCTTTCTTT
-,TRBD1,TRBV12-3/TRBV12-4,TRBJ1-1,CASSLPGGSNTEAFF,TGTGCCAGCAGTTTGCCAGGGGGCTCGAACACTGAAGCTTTCTTT
-,TRBD1,TRBV10-3,TRBJ2-1,CATWGTGDNEQFF,TGTGCCACCTGGGGGACAGGGGACAATGAGCAGTTCTTC
many,-,TRBV11-2,TRBJ1-1,CASSSSDGGRGAFF,TGTGCCAGCAGCTCCTCCGATGGTGGGAGGGGAGCTTTCTTT
many,-,TRBV7-2,TRBJ2-5,CASSLDRVKETQYF,TGTGCCAGCAGCTTAGACAGGGTTAAAGAGACCCAGTACTTC
few,-,TRBV20-1,TRBJ1-1,CSARGRLMNTEAFF,TGCAGTGCTAGGGGTAGACTTATGAACACTGAAGCTTTCTTT
-,-,TRBV28,TRBJ2-7,CASSLDAGTYEQYF,TGTGCCAGCAGTTTAGATGCGGGCACCTACGAGCAGTACTTC
few,-,TRBV7-3,TRBJ2-5,CASSLRGSMKETQYF,TGTGCCAGCAGCTTACGTGGCAGCATGAAAGAGACCCAGTACTTC
many,-,TRBV7-2,TRBJ2-7,CASSLGLRTTRYEQYF,TGTGCCAGCAGCCTTGGACTAAGGACTACTCGCTACGAGCAGTACTTC
-,-,TRBV24-1,TRBJ2-2,CAVSSGEPNTGELFF,TGTGCCGTCTCGTCAGGCGAACCGAACACCGGGGAGCTGTTTTTT
many,-,TRBV7-9,TRBJ1-6,CASSSPGVSPLHF,TGTGCCAGCAGCTCTCCAGGGGTTTCACCCCTCCACTTT
many,-,TRBV7-2,TRBJ1-6,CASSLVKVYNSPLHF,TGTGCCAGCAGCTTAGTCAAGGTTTATAATTCACCCCTCCACTTT
many,-,TRBV7-2,TRBJ1-2,CASSQTGWGNYGYTF,TGTGCCAGCAGCCAAACAGGGTGGGGAAACTATGGCTACACCTTC
few,-,TRBV6-2/TRBV6-3,TRBJ2-5,CASSKLQAGAETQYF,TGTGCCAGCAGTAAGTTACAGGCGGGCGCGGAGACCCAGTACTTC
-,-,TRBV6-6,TRBJ2-3,CASSYSGDLTDTQYF,TGTGCCAGCAGTTACTCAGGGGATCTAACAGATACGCAGTATTTT
many,-,TRBV12-3/TRBV12-4,TRBJ2-1,CASSTRGSGYNEQFF,TGTGCCAGCAGCACCCGGGGGTCAGGTTACAATGAGCAGTTCTTC
few,TRBD2,TRBV10-3,TRBJ2-5,CAISEVGRETQYF,TGTGCCATCAGTGAAGTCGGGAGGGAGACCCAGTACTTC
many,-,TRBV12-3/TRBV12-4,TRBJ1-2,CASILAGGGYGYTF,TGTGCCAGCATCCTCGCGGGGGGAGGCTATGGCTACACCTTC
many,-,TRBV28,TRBJ2-7,CASSLLGLGSYEQYF,TGTGCCAGCAGTTTATTGGGACTGGGGTCCTACGAGCAGTACTTC
many,TRBD1,TRBV12-3/TRBV12-4,TRBJ1-1,CASSVGQGRLYTEAFF,TGTGCCAGCAGTGTAGGACAGGGGCGATTATACACTGAAGCTTTCTTT
many,-,TRBV7-2,TRBJ2-5,CASSTSTLIGETQYF,TGTGCCAGCAGCACCTCGACCCTTATAGGAGAGACCCAGTACTTC
many,-,TRBV7-9,TRBJ1-2,CASSLGGYGYTF,TGTGCCAGCAGCCTCGGTGGCTATGGCTACACCTTC
many,-,TRBV2,TRBJ1-5,CASRGGTELSQPQHF,TGTGCCAGCAGAGGTGGGACGGAGTTGAGTCAGCCCCAGCATTTT
many,-,TRBV19,TRBJ2-5,CASSEGSWETQYF,TGTGCCAGTAGTGAAGGCAGTTGGGAGACCCAGTACTTC
few,-,TRBV20-1,TRBJ2-5,CSARDDIGAQETQYF,TGCAGTGCTAGAGATGATATTGGGGCGCAAGAGACCCAGTACTTC
few,-,TRBV24-1,TRBJ2-5,CATSDAAVDGQETQYF,TGTGCCACCAGTGATGCGGCAGTGGACGGACAAGAGACCCAGTACTTC
few,TRBD2,TRBV5-4,TRBJ2-1,CASSVSSGGYNEQFF,TGTGCCAGCAGCGTGTCTAGCGGGGGGTACAATGAGCAGTTCTTC
many,TRBD1,TRBV29-1,TRBJ2-3,CSVEGDRTTDTQYF,TGCAGCGTTGAGGGGGACAGGACCACAGATACGCAGTATTTT
many,-,TRBV7-2,TRBJ1-1,CASSSPGPRSAFF,TGTGCCAGCAGCTCACCGGGCCCTCGTTCTGCTTTCTTT
few,-,TRBV4-1,TRBJ1-2,CASSLLAATRNYGYTF,TGCGCCAGCAGCCTCCTCGCAGCTACTCGGAACTATGGCTACACCTTC
few,TRBD2,TRBV7-6,TRBJ2-1,CASSFPVAGEVNEQFF,TGTGCCAGCAGCTTCCCGGTAGCGGGAGAGGTCAATGAGCAGTTCTTC
-,-,TRBV2,TRBJ1-5,CASSAARGNQPQHF,TGTGCCAGCAGTGCGGCCCGGGGCAATCAGCCCCAGCATTTT